A selection of T cell receptor beta chains follows, all from one sample in a study of blood T cell repertoires in COVID-19. TCRdb's table, derived via immunoSEQ multiplex PCR, lists solely in-frame clones and lacks some. The table records 50,000 to 65,000 clones, roughly nine tenths of them present only once. The specimen sequenced was peripheral blood. These receptors came from a man in his 60s with active COVID-19. CDR3s include the opening cysteine and the closing phenylalanine or tryptophan. Each record gives: V gene, J gene, D gene, clone size, CDR3 protein, CDR3 DNA. D genes are given only for firm matches. Rows give clone size only sometimes, using once, few, many, or a class for an expanded clone.

V: TRBV19
J: TRBJ2-2
D: .
size: .
CDR3: CASSIPYNTGELFF
DNA: TGTGCCAGTAGTATTCCCTACAACACCGGGGAGCTGTTTTTT

V: TRBV7-2
J: TRBJ2-7
D: .
size: .
CDR3: CASSLGRVYEQYF
DNA: TGTGCCAGCAGCTTAGGACGGGTCTACGAGCAGTACTTC

V: TRBV29-1
J: TRBJ2-5
D: TRBD2
size: .
CDR3: CSVAGGIWGFQETQYF
DNA: TGCAGCGTTGCCGGGGGGATATGGGGGTTTCAAGAGACCCAGTACTTC

V: TRBV24-1
J: TRBJ2-5
D: .
size: .
CDR3: CATGGGGETQYF
DNA: TGTGCCACCGGGGGGGGCGGAGAGACCCAGTACTTC

V: TRBV5-4
J: TRBJ2-1
D: .
size: .
CDR3: CASSSPDRTYNEQFF
DNA: TGTGCCAGCAGCAGTCCGGACAGAACTTACAATGAGCAGTTCTTC

V: TRBV4-3
J: TRBJ2-4
D: .
size: once
CDR3: CASSQERAGPIQYF
DNA: TGCGCCAGCAGCCAAGAAAGGGCAGGGCCCATTCAGTACTTC

V: TRBV20-1
J: TRBJ2-3
D: TRBD2
size: .
CDR3: CSASTSGSSDTQYF
DNA: TGCAGTGCTAGTACTAGCGGGAGCTCAGATACGCAGTATTTT

V: TRBV19
J: TRBJ2-5
D: TRBD2
size: few
CDR3: CASSPSRGLAGRETQYF
DNA: TGTGCCAGTAGTCCAAGTCGGGGACTAGCGGGGAGAGAGACCCAGTACTTC

V: TRBV7-7
J: TRBJ2-2
D: .
size: .
CDR3: CASSSAGSAVGELFF
DNA: TGTGCTAGCAGCTCCGCGGGGTCCGCGGTTGGGGAGCTGTTTTTT

V: TRBV5-4
J: TRBJ2-1
D: TRBD2
size: .
CDR3: CASSLTSASYNEQFF
DNA: TGTGCCAGCAGCTTGACTAGCGCCTCCTACAATGAGCAGTTCTTC

V: TRBV6-4
J: TRBJ1-1
D: .
size: .
CDR3: CASSASPPGSTEAFF
DNA: TGTGCCAGCAGTGCCTCCCCGCCCGGGAGCACTGAAGCTTTCTTT

V: TRBV19
J: TRBJ2-1
D: .
size: .
CDR3: CASSRDFYGEQFF
DNA: TGTGCCAGTAGTCGGGACTTTTATGGGGAGCAGTTCTTC

V: TRBV2
J: TRBJ2-7
D: .
size: .
CDR3: CASSEYPPGQYF
DNA: TGTGCCAGCAGTGAATACCCCCCGGGGCAGTACTTC

V: TRBV25-1
J: TRBJ2-3
D: .
size: .
CDR3: CASKRSSTDTQYF
DNA: TGTGCCAGCAAGCGTTCCAGCACAGATACGCAGTATTTT

V: TRBV7-3
J: TRBJ2-1
D: .
size: .
CDR3: CASSLQGSPYNEQFF
DNA: TGTGCCAGCAGCTTACAGGGGTCCCCGTACAATGAGCAGTTCTTC

V: TRBV7-9
J: TRBJ2-1
D: TRBD1
size: once
CDR3: CASSPGQGRINEQFF
DNA: TGTGCCAGCAGCCCGGGACAGGGGCGTATCAATGAGCAGTTCTTC